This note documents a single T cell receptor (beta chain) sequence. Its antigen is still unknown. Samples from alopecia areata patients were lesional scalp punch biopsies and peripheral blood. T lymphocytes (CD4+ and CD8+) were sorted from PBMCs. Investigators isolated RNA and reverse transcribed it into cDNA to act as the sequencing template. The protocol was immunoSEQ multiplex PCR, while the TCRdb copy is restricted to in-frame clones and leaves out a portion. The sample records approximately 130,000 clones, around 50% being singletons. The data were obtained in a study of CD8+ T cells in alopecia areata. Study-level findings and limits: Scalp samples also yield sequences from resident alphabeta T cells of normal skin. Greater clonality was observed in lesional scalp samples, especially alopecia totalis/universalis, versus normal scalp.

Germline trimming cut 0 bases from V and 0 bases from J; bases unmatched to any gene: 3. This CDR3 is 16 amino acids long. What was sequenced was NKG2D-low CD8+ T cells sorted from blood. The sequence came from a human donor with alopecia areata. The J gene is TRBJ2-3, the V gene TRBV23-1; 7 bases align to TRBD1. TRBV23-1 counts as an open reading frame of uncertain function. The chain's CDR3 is CASSQSDRTSTDTQYF. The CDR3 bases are TGCGCCAGCAGTCAATCGGACAGGACTAGCACAGATACGCAGTATTTT.